The 26 T cell receptor beta chains reported below all come from one sample, sequenced in a study of cytomegalovirus exposure and HLA in healthy donors. TCRdb's table, derived via immunoSEQ multiplex PCR, lists solely in-frame clones and lacks some. The table lists 150,000 to 200,000 clones, 80% to 85% of them singletons. Material: PBMCs. The receptors stem from a man in his thirties or forties in good health and CMV-seropositive.

J is TRBJ2-2 and V is TRBV27, with 10 bases aligning to TRBD2. The V gene's germline CDR1 is MNHEY and CDR2 SMNVEV (reference sequence). V was clipped by 2 bases and J by 6 bases; unmatched bases: 12. The CDR3 length is 18 residues. The CDR3 bases are TGTGCCAGCAGTTTAAAAGCCCTACTAGCGGGATACGCCGGGGAGCTGTTTTTT. It translates to CASSLKALLAGYAGELFF.

About this clone: At the DNA level, this CDR3 is encoded by other sequences in the same sample as well. V usage is TRBV18 and J usage is TRBJ2-7, with D uncertain. The CDR3 is 12 residues long. V was trimmed by 3 bases and J by 2 bases, leaving 5 bases between them. Germline V gene lookup returns CDR1 KGHSH and CDR2 LQKENI. The CDR3 here is CASSPQTYEQYF. DNA of the CDR3: TGTGCCAGCTCACCTCAGACCTACGAGCAGTACTTC.

The sample holds one count of this clone. The chain recombines TRBV25-1 with TRBJ2-1; 10 bases match TRBD2. V shed 2 bases and J 6 bases; nucleotides not matched to a gene: 4. CDR1 is MGHDK, CDR2 SYGVNS, per germline. This CDR3 has 15 amino acids. The CDR3 loop is CASSEASGSSNEQFF. CDR3 bases: TGTGCCAGCAGTGAAGCTAGCGGGAGTTCCAATGAGCAGTTCTTC.

This clone was picked up a small number of times. This chain joins TRBV13 and TRBJ2-7; 8 bases align to TRBD2. The CDR3 runs 13 residues. Trimming removed 6 bases from V and 5 bases from J; junction bases left unmatched: 6. The germline V gene has CDR1 PRHDT and CDR2 FYEKMQ (reference sequence). DNA of the CDR3: TGTGCCAGCAGTCCCGGCGGGGGGCACGAGCAGTACTTC. This sequence encodes CASSPGGGHEQYF. Based on the CDR3 plus reference TRBV13 and TRBJ2-7, the full variable domain is AAGVIQSPRHLIKEKRETATLKCYPIPRHDTVYWYQQGPGQDPQFLISFYEKMQSDKGSIPDRFSAQQFSDYHSELNMSSLELGDSALYFCASSPGGGHEQYFGPGTRLTVT.

The rearrangement links TRBV19 to TRBJ1-2, with TRBD1 matching over 10 bases. Germline V gene data show CDR1 as LNHDA and CDR2 as SQIVND (reference sequence). Trimming removed 8 bases from V and 8 bases from J; junction bases left unmatched: 8. The CDR3 loop spans 13 amino acids. CDR3 region: CASGSGTGDGYTF. As DNA, the CDR3 is TGTGCCAGTGGGTCCGGGACAGGGGACGGCTACACCTTC.

The rearrangement joins TRBV19 to TRBJ1-1; D ambiguous. Germline values: CDR1 LNHDA, CDR2 SQIVND (reference sequence). V was pared by 3 bases and J by 3 bases, with 11 bases between. The CDR3 consists of 14 residues. The DNA for the CDR3 is TGTGCCAGTAGTATCCGGTTCGGGGACACTGAAGCTTTCTTT. Residues: CASSIRFGDTEAFF.

This chain connects TRBV19 to TRBJ1-2; 9 nucleotides line up with TRBD1. V lost 4 bases to trimming and J lost 2 bases; unmatched junction nucleotides: 2. The CDR3 is 14 residues long. Germline values: CDR1 LNHDA, CDR2 SQIVND (reference sequence). The CDR3 region is CASSTTGGNYGYTF. The CDR3 nucleotides read TGTGCCAGTAGTACAACAGGGGGCAACTATGGCTACACCTTC.

The chain recombines TRBV10-2 with TRBJ2-5; 11 bases match TRBD2. The CDR3 contains 13 residues. V shed 9 bases, J shed 5 bases, and the junction held 5 bases outside the gene matches. Germline CDR1 and CDR2: WSHSY and SAAADI. The chain's CDR3 is CASSGRARETQYF. As DNA, the CDR3 is TGCGCCAGTAGCGGGAGGGCCAGGGAGACCCAGTACTTC.

The chain is built from TRBV6-1 and TRBJ1-4, with a possible D match to TRBD1 (5 bases). This CDR3 comprises 15 residues. V was shortened by 2 bases and J by 7 bases, with 14 bases between the two germline ends. Germline V gives CDR1 MNHNS, CDR2 SASEGT. The CDR3 sequence is CASSESPTGGEKLFF. CDR3 DNA: TGTGCCAGCAGTGAATCACCTACCGGGGGTGAAAAACTGTTTTTT.

The count of this clone is one. The chain recombines TRBV7-2 with TRBJ1-5; 8 bases agree with TRBD1. The CDR3 length is 16 residues. Germline assignment: CDR1 SGHTA and CDR2 FQGNSA. Trimming cost V 0 bases and J 5 bases; bases outside gene matches: 6. The CDR3 DNA is TGTGCCAGCAGCTTAGCTTGGGCAGGGGGCCATCAGCCCCAGCATTTT. Amino acids: CASSLAWAGGHQPQHF.

V and J are TRBV11-3 and TRBJ2-1; the match to TRBD1 covers 7 bases. V shed 5 bases, J shed 7 bases, and the junction held 8 bases outside the gene matches. CDR1 and CDR2 (germline): SGHNT, YENEEA. The CDR3 has 14 amino acids. The DNA of the CDR3 is TGTGCCAGCAGCCCTAGACAGGGTTGGAATGAGCAGTTCTTC. Amino acids: CASSPRQGWNEQFF. Drawing the rest from reference TRBV11-3 and TRBJ2-1, the complete variable domain is EAGVVQSPRYKIIEKKQPVAFWCNPISGHNTLYWYLQNLGQGPELLIRYENEEAVDDSQLPKDRFSAERLKGVDSTLKIQPAELGDSAVYLCASSPRQGWNEQFFGPGTRLTVL.

This clone has a handful of counts. The CDR3: CASSEGAGGLETQYF. The CDR3 region has the DNA TGTGCCAGCAGTGAAGGAGCGGGGGGGCTTGAGACCCAGTACTTC. The chain combines TRBV6-4 with TRBJ2-5; 10 positions match TRBD2. V dropped 3 bases and J dropped 5; count of bases not matched to a gene: 6. Germline V gives CDR1 MRHNA, CDR2 SNTAGT. The CDR3 covers 15 residues.

This chain uses TRBV7-9 with TRBJ2-7; 7 bases line up with TRBD2. Germline V lookup: CDR1 SEHNR, CDR2 FQNEAQ (reference sequence). CDR3 length: 16 amino acids. J lost 2 bases, V lost 5 bases, and 12 bases had no gene match. CDR3 residues: CASSGGGSQTPYEQYF. The CDR3 region has the DNA TGTGCCAGCAGCGGGGGGGGATCCCAAACCCCCTACGAGCAGTACTTC.

The chain couples TRBV5-6 to TRBJ2-2; unclear D gene. The germline gives CDR1 SGHDT, CDR2 YYEEEE. Trimming stripped 0 bases from V and 5 bases from J, with 5 bases between. This CDR3 is built from 13 residues. Here the CDR3 reads CASSLALTGELFF. The DNA for the CDR3 is TGTGCCAGCAGCTTGGCCCTAACCGGGGAGCTGTTTTTT.

The CDR3 region has the DNA TGTGCCACTCAAAACGAGGATAGCAATCAGCCCCAGCATTTT. This codes for CATQNEDSNQPQHF. This chain uses TRBV2 with TRBJ1-5; the D is unclear. This CDR3 is built from 14 residues. Germline V gives CDR1 SNHLY, CDR2 FYNNEI. Trimming left V 10 bases short and J 0 bases short, with 13 bases between.

The genes are TRBV11-3 and TRBJ1-1; perhaps TRBD1 as D (6 bases). Trimming took off 3 bases at V and 6 bases at J, with 11 bases between the two ends. This CDR3 has 13 residues. Germline V CDR1 and CDR2: SGHNT, YENEEA. DNA for the CDR3: TGTGCCAGCAGCTTCGGGGGGCGCGCTGAAGCTTTCTTT. This gives the protein CASSFGGRAEAFF.

This clone was seen a few times. The chain has TRBV19 and TRBJ2-1; 9 bases map to TRBD2. The ends lost 0 bases at V and 4 bases at J; junction bases unmatched: 10. The CDR3 spans 18 residues. CDR1 LNHDA and CDR2 SQIVND come from the germline V gene (reference sequence). The CDR3 sequence is CASSIDWAGGRMYNEQFF. The CDR3 nucleotides are TGTGCCAGTAGTATAGATTGGGCGGGAGGGCGAATGTACAATGAGCAGTTCTTC.

The chain links TRBV18 to TRBJ1-6; D may be TRBD1 (6 bases). CDR3 length: 16 residues. V was clipped by 6 bases and J by 1 base, with 13 bases between them. Germline values: CDR1 KGHSH, CDR2 LQKENI. CDR3 bases: TGTGCCAGCTCCCACAGGGCTGGGTCCTATAATTCACCCCTCCACTTT. Its protein product is CASSHRAGSYNSPLHF.

The chain recombines TRBV10-3 with TRBJ1-1, with unresolved D. The germline gives CDR1 ENHRY, CDR2 SYGVKD. CDR3 length: 14 residues. V dropped 6 bases and J dropped 0 bases, with 11 bases sitting between them. CDR3 residues: CAIRIQLMNTEAFF. The CDR3 bases are TGTGCCATCAGGATACAGCTAATGAACACTGAAGCTTTCTTT.

The chain couples TRBV6-6 to TRBJ2-1; D is possibly TRBD2 (5 bases). V lost 2 bases to trimming and J lost 2 bases, with 10 bases between them. The germline CDR1 and CDR2 sequences are MNHNY and SVGAGI (reference sequence). This CDR3 has 15 amino acids. The CDR3 reads CASSYEGRPYNEQFF. CDR3 nucleotide sequence: TGTGCCAGCAGTTACGAGGGTAGGCCCTACAATGAGCAGTTCTTC.

This sequence joins TRBV14 and TRBJ1-1, with a weak D call TRBD1 (5 bases). The CDR3 contains 14 residues. The V gene's germline CDR1 is SGHDN and CDR2 FVKESK. V lost 4 bases and J 2 bases, leaving 11 bases between the germline ends. CDR3 loop: CASSRRRVNTEAFF. In nucleotides, the CDR3 is TGTGCCAGCAGCCGCCGCAGGGTTAACACTGAAGCTTTCTTT.

The chain links TRBV13 to TRBJ1-1; 7 bases align to TRBD1. Germline CDR1 and CDR2: PRHDT and FYEKMQ (reference sequence). The CDR3 totals 18 residues. V lost 0 bases and J lost 4; bases outside the gene matches: 14. The CDR3, as DNA: TGTGCCAGCAGCTTAGGCCCTACTAGCCTGACAGGGACCACTGAAGCTTTCTTT. It encodes CASSLGPTSLTGTTEAFF.

This chain joins TRBV7-9 and TRBJ1-6; 11 positions match TRBD1. CDR1 and CDR2 (germline): SEHNR, FQNEAQ (reference sequence). The CDR3 has 16 residues. V trimming: 5 bases; J trimming: 8 bases; junction bases outside the gene matches: 8. The DNA of the CDR3 is TGTGCCAGCAGCCCCAGGGGACAGGGGGACGATTCACCCCTCCACTTT. Translating it yields CASSPRGQGDDSPLHF.

V gene TRBV5-4 combines with J gene TRBJ2-7; D ambiguous. CDR1 is SGHNT, CDR2 YYREEE, per germline (reference sequence). The CDR3 spans 14 residues. Trimming stripped 0 bases from V and 0 bases from J, with 7 bases between. For the CDR3, the DNA is TGTGCCAGCAGCTTGGGAGGTGCCTCCTACGAGCAGTACTTC. Protein sequence: CASSLGGASYEQYF.

V is TRBV7-6 and J is TRBJ1-5, with D hard to call. CDR1 and CDR2 from the germline V gene are SGHVS and FNYEAQ. The CDR3 loop spans 14 amino acids. Trimming took off 1 base at V and 7 bases at J, with 11 bases between the two ends. The CDR3 reads CASSLDSGTQPQHF. For the CDR3, the DNA is TGTGCCAGCAGCTTAGATTCGGGTACCCAGCCCCAGCATTTT.

J is TRBJ1-1 and V is TRBV29-1, with D tentatively TRBD1 (6 bases). CDR1 SQVTM and CDR2 ANQGSEA come from the germline V gene. Trimming left V 7 bases short and J 2 bases short, with 14 bases between. The CDR3 is made up of 13 amino acids. DNA of the CDR3: TGCAGCGCTGCGGGAGGGGGAAACACTGAAGCTTTCTTT. Translation: CSAAGGGNTEAFF. The full variable domain, rest sourced from reference TRBV29-1 and TRBJ1-1, is SAVISQKPSRDICQRGTSLTIQCQVDSQVTMMFWYRQQPGQSLTLIATANQGSEATYESGFVIDKFPISRPNLTFSTLTVSNMSPEDSSIYLCSAAGGGNTEAFFGQGTRLTVV.